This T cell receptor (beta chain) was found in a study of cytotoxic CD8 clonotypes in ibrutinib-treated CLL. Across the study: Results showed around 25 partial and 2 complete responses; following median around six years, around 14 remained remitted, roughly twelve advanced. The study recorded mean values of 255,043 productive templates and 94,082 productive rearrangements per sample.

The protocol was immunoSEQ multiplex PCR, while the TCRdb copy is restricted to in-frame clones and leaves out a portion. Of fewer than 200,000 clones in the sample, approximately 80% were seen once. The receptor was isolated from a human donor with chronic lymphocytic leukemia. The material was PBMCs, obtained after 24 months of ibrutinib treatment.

The CDR3 coding sequence is TGCAGCGTCCTGGGGACAGGTCTTAACTATGGCTACACCTTC. It translates to CSVLGTGLNYGYTF. The chain uses TRBV29-1 and TRBJ1-2; 8 bases are shared with TRBD1. Germline CDR1 is SQVTM and CDR2 is ANQGSEA. The CDR3 consists of 14 residues. V shed 6 bases, J shed 1 base, and the junction held 7 bases outside the gene matches. Full variable domain (missing parts from reference TRBV29-1 and TRBJ1-2): SAVISQKPSRDICQRGTSLTIQCQVDSQVTMMFWYRQQPGQSLTLIATANQGSEATYESGFVIDKFPISRPNLTFSTLTVSNMSPEDSSIYLCSVLGTGLNYGYTFGSGTRLTVV.